The 5 T cell receptor beta chains in this list originate from one sample, sequenced in a study of blood T cells in healthy people across ages. A second PCR, run for roughly 7 to 11 cycles, used a sample-barcoded 5' primer plus a J-beta primer mix. In TCRdb, the 5' RACE reads were re-called with MiXCR into one record per CDR3 protein. The sample carries roughly 1.9 million distinct CDR3 sequences, around 40% recorded once. The sequencing sample was made of blood. These receptor sequences come from a human donor in good health.

This clonotype has more than one count but fewer than ten. The chain recombines TRBV12-3 or TRBV12-4 with TRBJ2-5, with a tentative D call TRBD2 (6 bases). CDR3 length equals 15 residues. Trimming pared 4 bases from V and 0 bases from J, leaving 12 bases between. CDR3 residues: CASSSWDSDQETQYF. The CDR3 DNA reads as TGTGCCAGCAGTTCGTGGGACTCGGACCAAGAGACCCAGTACTTC.

The chain links TRBV5-1 to TRBJ2-3; no reliable D call. This CDR3 has 15 amino acids. The germline V gene encodes CDR1 SGHRS and CDR2 YFSETQ. Trimming removed 3 bases at V and 0 bases at J, with 11 bases between. The CDR3 loop reads CASSSNRVSTDTQYF. The CDR3 nucleotides are TGCGCCAGCAGCTCGAACAGAGTTAGCACAGATACGCAGTATTTT.

Only a few counts were recorded for this clonotype. The V call is TRBV20-1, the J call TRBJ1-2, with no clear D. Germline lookup yields CDR1 DFQATT and CDR2 SNEGSKA (reference sequence). The CDR3 loop spans 12 amino acids. For the CDR3, the DNA is TGCAGCGCCTTGCCCAGACCCTATGGCTACACCTTC. As protein: CSALPRPYGYTF.

This clonotype was detected a few times. V and J are TRBV28 and TRBJ2-3; D may correspond to TRBD1 or TRBD2 (5 bases each). CDR3 length: 14 amino acids. The V gene lost 6 bases and the J gene lost 1 base, with 11 bases spanning the gap. Germline lookup yields CDR1 MDHEN and CDR2 SYDVKM. The CDR3: CASRRRGRTDTQYF. The DNA for the CDR3 is TGTGCCAGCAGGCGCCGGGGCCGCACAGATACGCAGTATTTT.

This clonotype showed up just a few times. V and J are TRBV4-3 and TRBJ1-6; D call uncertain. Looked up from germline, CDR1 is LGHNA and CDR2 is YSLEER. The CDR3 contains 16 residues. V shed 4 bases and J shed 9 bases, with 19 bases lying between them. CDR3 sequence reads: CASSPRHYSIGSPLHF. The CDR3 DNA sequence: TGCGCCAGCAGCCCGCGGCACTATTCTATAGGTTCACCCCTCCACTTT.